The source of this T cell receptor beta chain is a study of tumor-infiltrating lymphocytes in primary liver carcinoma. The tissue used was unsorted bulk material of about 20-33 mg. RNA and DNA were co-extracted from it with the AllPrep DNA/RNA mini kit. The investigators made TCR beta cDNA from roughly 460 ng total RNA, using a constant-region primer. Slightly modified ARM-PCR with three nested multiplex PCR rounds yielded TCR beta libraries. The first two PCR rounds used TRBV1-TRBV30 primers with a Cbeta primer, 10 cycles each. TCRdb reanalysed the multiplex PCR reads using MiXCR and keeps one entry per CDR3 protein. The data show roughly 23,000 distinct CDR3 sequences, with approximately 70% seen just once and 41% held by the top ten. This clonotype is deemed medium-sized. Trimming shortened V by 0 bases and J by 8 bases, and 12 bases separated the two germline ends. Germline V gene data show CDR1 as SGHRS and CDR2 as YFSETQ. This CDR3 has 15 residues.

The chain employs TRBV5-1 and TRBJ1-6; tentatively, D is TRBD1 (5 bases). This sequence was found in a man aged 35-49 years with primary liver carcinoma and hepatitis B virus infection. The material sequenced was liver tumor tissue from sampling region 1. Sample subset: tumor region T1, superior pole. The CDR3 reads CASSLAPGLHSPLHF. The CDR3 DNA reads as TGCGCCAGCAGCTTGGCCCCAGGGCTGCATTCACCCCTCCACTTT.